This T cell receptor (beta chain) was sequenced during a study of T-cell reconstitution after alpha-beta-depleted transplantation in children. Study-wide results and limits: The study traced high day-60 TCRbeta diversity in some patients to surviving recipient T cells and thymic progenitors. Newly generated T cells supplied most T-cell counts and diversity one year post-transplant.

Unique molecular identifiers were incorporated when the TCRbeta library was constructed. TCRdb called the PCR reads again in MiXCR, with one record for every CDR3 protein. The sample records roughly 49,000 distinct CDR3 sequences, around a tenth being singletons. The V and J ends lost 7 bases and 1 base respectively, with 16 bases between them. The CDR3 sequence is 15 residues long. The sample holds many counts of this clonotype. No antigen is known for it. This sequence joins TRBV12-3 or TRBV12-4 and TRBJ1-1; D remains unclear. The sample consisted of PBMCs, mostly from graft donor cells, taken 60 days after TCRalphabeta/CD19-depleted stem cell transplant. The sequence was obtained from a male patient aged 2 to 10 who had a stem cell transplant for chronic granulomatous disease, so the T cells may come from the graft donor. The CDR3 coding sequence is TGTGCCAGCAACCTAACCCCGGTTGGGAACACTGAAGCTTTCTTT. Translation: CASNLTPVGNTEAFF.